Listed below are T cell receptor beta chains from one sample, sequenced in a study of shared clonotypes between healthy human individuals. Method: immunoSEQ multiplex PCR; TCRdb's copy keeps in-frame clones and lacks some. The sample records over 800,000 clones, 80% to 95% being singletons. The specimen was naive CD8+ T cells sorted from blood. Receptors were obtained from a man aged 25-40 years in good health. Each CDR3 is given with its conserved first and last residue. D genes are given only for firm matches. A row's size may be missing; if present it is once, few, many or a size class.

>-|TRBV10-2|TRBJ2-7|-
CASSDRVSYEQYF
TGCGCCAGCAGTGATAGAGTATCCTACGAGCAGTACTTC
>once|TRBV15|TRBJ2-7|TRBD2
CATSRTGTINVGQYF
TGTGCCACCAGCAGAACCGGGACTATAAACGTGGGGCAGTACTTC
>-|TRBV7-8|TRBJ2-1|-
CASSLYGGNSYNEQFF
TGTGCCAGCAGCTTGTATGGCGGGAACTCCTACAATGAGCAGTTCTTC
>once|TRBV5-4|TRBJ1-1|-
CASSLARTDTEAFF
TGTGCCAGCAGCTTGGCCAGGACTGACACTGAAGCTTTCTTT
>-|TRBV11-2|TRBJ2-7|-
CASSLVGHEQYF
TGTGCCAGCAGCTTAGTAGGCCACGAGCAGTACTTC
>few|TRBV27|TRBJ2-7|-
CASSSPPGEQYF
TGTGCCAGCAGTAGTCCCCCCGGTGAGCAGTACTTC
>-|TRBV11-3|TRBJ2-1|TRBD2
CASSGYVAGAGNEQFF
TGTGCCAGCAGCGGCTACGTAGCGGGAGCGGGGAATGAGCAGTTCTTC
>many|TRBV25-1|TRBJ1-1|TRBD1
CASSDAQGATEAFF
TGTGCCAGCAGTGATGCCCAGGGGGCCACTGAAGCTTTCTTT
>-|TRBV15|TRBJ2-7|TRBD2
CATSTGSGTSYEQYF
TGTGCCACCAGCACAGGTAGCGGGACCTCCTACGAGCAGTACTTC
>-|TRBV5-1|TRBJ2-7|TRBD1
CASSPQGGQRLSYEQYF
TGCGCCAGCAGCCCCCAAGGGGGACAGCGCCTCTCCTACGAGCAGTACTTC
>once|TRBV11-3|TRBJ2-2|-
CASSFSRGGTGELFF
TGTGCCAGCAGCTTTAGCAGGGGTGGCACCGGGGAGCTGTTTTTT
>-|TRBV7-9|TRBJ2-3|-
CASSLRITDTQYF
TGTGCCAGCAGCTTAAGGATCACAGATACGCAGTATTTT